In this sample, the clone carrying this TCR beta chain turned up a few times. Its target is unknown. The germline V gene has CDR1 SGHVS and CDR2 FQNEAQ. CDR3 length: 15 residues. Trimming left V 6 bases short and J 6 bases short, with 18 bases between. The investigators reverse transcribed all of the isolated RNA, so they sequenced expressed TCRB transcripts. The protocol was immunoSEQ multiplex PCR, while the TCRdb copy is restricted to in-frame clones and leaves out a portion. The repertoire includes 860,000 or so clones, about a sixth of them detected once, and 0.02% to 0.025% sits in the top ten. The sample originates from a study of beta chain features in type 1 diabetes. Study-wide results and limits: cDNA-based reads could over-represent cells with high TCR expression.

This chain uses TRBV7-8 with TRBJ2-1, with a tentative D call TRBD1 (6 bases). This sequence originates from a woman under 30 in good health. The specimen was naive CD4+ T cells from blood. In DNA, the CDR3 is TGTGCCAGCAGATTCAGGGGAAGTTGGAGCAATGAGCAGTTCTTC. Its protein product is CASRFRGSWSNEQFF.